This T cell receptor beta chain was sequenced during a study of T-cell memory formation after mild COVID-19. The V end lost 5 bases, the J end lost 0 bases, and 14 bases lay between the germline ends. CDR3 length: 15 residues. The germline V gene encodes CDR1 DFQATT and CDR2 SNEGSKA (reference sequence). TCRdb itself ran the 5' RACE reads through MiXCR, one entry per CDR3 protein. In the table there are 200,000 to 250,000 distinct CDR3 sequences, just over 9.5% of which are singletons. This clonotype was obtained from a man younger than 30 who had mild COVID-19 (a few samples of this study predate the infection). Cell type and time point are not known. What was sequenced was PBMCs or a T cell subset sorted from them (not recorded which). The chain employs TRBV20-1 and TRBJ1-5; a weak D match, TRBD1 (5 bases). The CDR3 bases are TGCAGTGCTCCCACCGGGGGGAATAGCAATCAGCCCCAGCATTTT. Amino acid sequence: CSAPTGGNSNQPQHF.